This T cell receptor beta chain is from a study of CD8 T cells in ankylosing spondylitis. Each CDR3 protein gets one entry after TCRdb re-called the 5' RACE reads with MiXCR. The data hold around 130,000 distinct CDR3 sequences, with around 9.3% observed a single time. The table lists this clonotype with many counts. Germline V lookup: CDR1 DFQATT, CDR2 SNEGSKA (reference sequence). Trimming cost V 0 bases and J 11 bases; bases outside gene matches: 21. The CDR3 is made up of 17 amino acids. Sequences were obtained from blood, either unsorted or a sorted T cell fraction (not recorded which). The clonotype originates from a male donor with ankylosing spondylitis or in good health (not recorded which). V and J are TRBV20-1 and TRBJ1-1, with TRBD1 matching over 7 bases. The CDR3 protein is CSARDAPSLPGGSRAFF. The CDR3 DNA reads as TGCAGTGCTAGAGATGCTCCCTCGCTACCAGGGGGAAGTAGGGCTTTCTTT.